The 22 T cell receptor beta chains below all came from one sample that was sequenced in a study of T cells expressing NK-cell markers. TCRdb reprocessed the 5' RACE reads and reports one entry per CDR3 protein, with no DNA. The repertoire table contains some 340,000 distinct CDR3 sequences. Sequenced material: blood T cells: a sorted CD56 or NKG2C T cell subset, CD4+ or CD8+ T cells, or bulk PBMC T cells (not recorded which). All receptors come from a man aged 18 to 69 in good health.

The CDR3 here is CASSFSGLLTDTQYF. The J gene is TRBJ2-3, the V gene TRBV12-3 or TRBV12-4; the D call of TRBD2 rests on TCRdb alone, since no DNA is present to check it. The CDR3 runs to 15 residues.

The V gene is TRBV11-3, the J gene TRBJ2-4. The CDR3 has 14 amino acids. CDR1 and CDR2 from the germline V gene are SGHNT and YENEEA. The CDR3 sequence is CASSLDAQRNIQYF.

The rearrangement links TRBV7-3 to TRBJ1-1; there is no DNA to check the TCRdb D call of TRBD1. The CDR3 length is 15 residues. CDR1 and CDR2 (germline): SGHTA, FQGTGA. CDR3 in amino acids: CASSLTAQGSSEAFF. Variable domain in full (rest from reference TRBV7-3 and TRBJ1-1): GAGVSQTPSNKVTEKGKYVELRCDPISGHTALYWYRQSLGQGPEFLIYFQGTGAADDSGLPNDRFFAVRPEGSVSTLKIQRTERGDSAVYLCASSLTAQGSSEAFFGQGTRLTVV.

This chain links TRBV7-8 with TRBJ1-2; the D gene TCRdb calls, TRBD1, cannot be checked with no DNA. The CDR3 is 13 amino acids. CDR1 is SGHVS and CDR2 is FQNEAQ in the germline V gene. The CDR3 loop is CASSLVGADGYTF.

The chain couples TRBV6-1 to TRBJ1-1; the TCRdb D gene call, TRBD1, has no DNA to confirm it. The length of the CDR3 is 17 residues. Germline V gene sequence: CDR1 MNHNS, CDR2 SASEGT. The CDR3 protein is CASSLNLGQGMNTEAFF.

The rearrangement uses TRBV24-1 and TRBJ1-2; TCRdb selects TRBD1, and the lack of DNA leaves this call unchecked. This CDR3 comprises 13 residues. CDR1 and CDR2 from the germline V gene are KGHDR and SFDVKD. CDR3 residues: CATSDNREYGYTF.

The V gene is TRBV2, the J gene TRBJ1-1; the D call from TCRdb, TRBD1, cannot be confirmed without DNA. Germline loops: CDR1 SNHLY, CDR2 FYNNEI. CDR3 size: 16 residues. The CDR3 here is CASSEPTGLENTEAFF.

This chain links TRBV28 with TRBJ2-7; TCRdb outputs TRBD1, but without DNA this stays unchecked. The CDR3 loop spans 15 amino acids. Germline V lookup: CDR1 MDHEN, CDR2 SYDVKM. CDR3: CASRGQTGYFYEQYF.

Here the CDR3 reads CASSQGSAITDTQYF. The chain recombines TRBV14 with TRBJ2-3. Per germline, CDR1 SGHDN and CDR2 FVKESK. This CDR3 is 15 amino acids long. The full variable domain, in which reference TRBV14 and TRBJ2-3 provide the parts outside the CDR3, is EAGVTQFPSHSVIEKGQTVTLRCDPISGHDNLYWYRRVMGKEIKFLLHFVKESKQDESGMPNNRFLAERTGGTYSTLKVQPAELEDSGVYFCASSQGSAITDTQYFGPGTRLTVL.

This sequence joins TRBV11-2 and TRBJ1-1. The length of the CDR3 is 16 residues. Germline V gives CDR1 SGHAT, CDR2 FQNNGV. The chain's CDR3 is CASSLEPPRVGTEAFF.

The V call is TRBV12-3 or TRBV12-4, the J call TRBJ2-3; TCRdb names TRBD2, which stays unverified in the absence of DNA. This CDR3 region has 16 residues. CDR3 sequence reads: CASSRPGTSGGATQYF.

The chain is built from TRBV6-2 or TRBV6-3 and TRBJ2-2. CDR3 size: 12 residues. Germline lookup yields CDR1 MNHEY and CDR2 SVGEGT. CDR3 loop: CASSSETGELFF.

V is TRBV5-1 and J is TRBJ1-1; TCRdb's D call, TRBD1, is unchecked because there is no DNA. The CDR3 has 15 residues. Germline loops: CDR1 SGHRS, CDR2 YFSETQ. CDR3 amino acids: CASRATGTMNTEAFF. Complete variable domain (other parts from reference TRBV5-1 and TRBJ1-1): KAGVTQTPRYLIKTRGQQVTLSCSPISGHRSVSWYQQTPGQGLQFLFEYFSETQRNKGNFPGRFSGRQFSNSRSEMNVSTLELGDSALYLCASRATGTMNTEAFFGQGTRLTVV.

The chain carries TRBV29-1 and TRBJ2-1. Germline CDR1 and CDR2: SQVTM and ANQGSEA. The CDR3 extends over 14 amino acids. The CDR3 reads CSATVGETYNEQFF.

V and J are TRBV6-1 and TRBJ2-7. Germline V gene sequence: CDR1 MNHNS, CDR2 SASEGT. This CDR3 is 14 amino acids long. CDR3 in amino acids: CASSPRQSSYEQYF.

The gene calls are TRBV27 and TRBJ2-3; TCRdb lists TRBD2, though no DNA is available to test this call. This CDR3 region has 15 residues. Germline CDR1 MNHEY, CDR2 SMNVEV (reference sequence). The CDR3 region is CASSYRGREADTQYF.

The gene calls are TRBV11-2 and TRBJ2-5; TCRdb calls TRBD2, which cannot be checked without DNA. Germline V gene sequence: CDR1 SGHAT, CDR2 FQNNGV. The length of the CDR3 is 18 residues. The CDR3 reads CASSFYRTSGGAEETQYF.

The chain links TRBV6-2 or TRBV6-3 to TRBJ2-7; checking the TCRdb D call of TRBD2 is not possible without DNA. The CDR3 is 13 amino acids. The V gene's germline CDR1 is MNHEY and CDR2 SVGEGT. The CDR3 here is CASSYLTTYEQYF.

The CDR3 sequence: CASSPVSSNYGYTF. This chain connects TRBV18 to TRBJ1-2. There are 14 residues in the CDR3. From germline, CDR1 is KGHSH and CDR2 LQKENI.

V and J are TRBV19 and TRBJ1-2; TCRdb gives TRBD1 as the D gene, but with no DNA this cannot be confirmed. Germline CDR1 and CDR2: LNHDA and SQIVND (reference sequence). The CDR3 has 16 amino acids. The CDR3 spells CASSILSSGTTYGYTF.

The gene calls are TRBV13 and TRBJ2-7; TCRdb proposes TRBD1, but this gene call is untestable without DNA. The CDR3 is 14 residues long. CDR1 and CDR2 from the germline V gene are PRHDT and FYEKMQ (reference sequence). The CDR3 spells CASRILGRESEQYF.

This chain connects TRBV20-1 to TRBJ2-3; without DNA, the TCRdb call of TRBD2 cannot be checked. CDR1 is DFQATT, CDR2 SNEGSKA, per germline (reference sequence). The CDR3 loop spans 13 amino acids. The CDR3 sequence is CSVAGLAGHTQYF.